This T cell receptor beta chain was retrieved from a study of control samples from healthy donors and cancer patients. Method: immunoSEQ multiplex PCR; TCRdb's copy keeps in-frame clones and lacks some. The sample has 150,000 to 180,000 clones, about 94% seen once. V was clipped by 2 bases and J by 1 base, with 8 bases between them. This CDR3 is built from 14 residues. Germline CDR1 and CDR2: SEHNR and FQNEAQ (reference sequence). The chain uses TRBV7-9 and TRBJ1-2, with no clear D. The sequence was obtained from a man between 40 and 49 years old in good health. Sequencing was performed on blood. DNA for the CDR3: TGTGCCAGCAGCTTAAGTCAGATTAACTATGGCTACACCTTC. Protein product: CASSLSQINYGYTF.